What follows is one T cell receptor (beta chain) and its context. This CDR3 is 15 amino acids long. Germline CDR1 is LNHDA and CDR2 is SQIVND (reference sequence). Trimming pared 3 bases from V and 2 bases from J, leaving 12 bases between. The data are from a study of T cell responses to AZD1222 COVID-19 vaccine. Profiled with immunoSEQ multiplex PCR; TCRdb holds only in-frame clones, not every one. The table includes around 25,000 clones, around 87% detected once. The J gene is TRBJ2-3, the V gene TRBV19; no clear D gene. Specimen: peripheral blood, collected 28 days after the second AZD1222 dose. The origin of this receptor is an adult who received the AZD1222 COVID-19 vaccine. The DNA of the CDR3 is TGTGCCAGTAGTATCTCTACCCAGGTCACAGATACGCAGTATTTT. Translated: CASSISTQVTDTQYF.